This TCR beta chain is from a study of blood T cell repertoires in COVID-19 (dated by TCRdb to 2020 to 2021). Concerning the study at large: Samples from collaborators originated in the United States, Italy and Spain and spanned both the acute and convalescent phases of COVID-19. Nearly every sample came with metadata listing a de-identified subject ID, COVID-19 status, age in years and sex. The material from the prospective study consisted of cDNA or gDNA derived from T cells, B-cell-depleted T cells, or PBMCs. Where available, HLA class I and class II types were obtained from metadata supplied by the sample provider rather than from assay-based typing. The samples were drawn from two sources: the first 160 participants of the ongoing ImmuneRACE study, and 1,254 subjects contributed by 6 global collaborators. Deeply sampled blood TCRbeta repertoires from subjects exposed to, actively infected with, or recovered from COVID-19 were included in the dataset. The repertoires were released in a freely available public database intended as a resource for research on the immune response to SARS-CoV-2. The paper's findings and limits, for the study overall: Clinical and demographic metadata were provided uncurated, with the amount varying by source and participant.

TCRbeta CDR3 regions were amplified from genomic DNA using the immunoSEQ Assay, a bias-controlled multiplex PCR. Under the source paper's analysis protocol: The number of nucleated cells in each sample was estimated from the amplification of reference gene primers within the assay. To quantify the absolute abundance of each unique TCRbeta CDR3 rearrangement, sequence reads were collapsed and filtered. For each sample, productive Simpson clonality was calculated by taking the square root of Simpson's diversity index across productive rearrangements. TCRdb stores this immuneACCESS table with in-frame sequences only. Part of the clones is absent; in the studies checked, under half of the shortfall reflects unresolved V genes, and no reason is known for the rest. D and trimming were read from the DNA, whereas the V and J calls and clone size are those reported in that table. The sample profile shows some 56,000 clones; 82% of them were found once. The ten largest clones add up to 9.5% to 13% of the sample.

Turning to this clone: Its antigen is still unknown. No per-base quality is available; no much larger clone lies one base away.

In Seattle, one collaborating source enrolled patients while the infection was active and tracked those patients longitudinally over the course of disease. The collaborating institutions used their own protocols to collect whole blood in K2EDTA tubes. For TCRbeta analysis, collaborators shipped samples as frozen whole blood, isolated PBMCs, or DNA extracted from either of those sample types. The CDR3 sequence holds 14 residues, the cysteine and phenylalanine included. Here the CDR3 DNA is all that survives: 42 bases in frame from base 1. CDR1 MGHDK and CDR2 SYGVNS were looked up in the germline V gene. Trimming takes 4 bases off V and 5 bases off J; junction bases not matched to a gene: 7.

Recombination linked TRBV25-1 to TRBJ2-5, with TRBD2 matching 7 junction bases. The receptor was isolated from a man older than 75 with COVID-19, enrolled during active disease. The specimen sequenced was peripheral blood. The CDR3 protein sequence reads: CASSVPGLSETQYF. The nucleotides are TGTGCCAGCAGTGTCCCGGGACTATCCGAGACCCAGTACTTC.